This T cell receptor beta chain was sequenced in a study of T cells in Graves' hyperthyroidism and ophthalmopathy. For the study at large: The authors collected peripheral blood at initial diagnosis, before any treatment.

Trimming removed 4 bases from V and 4 bases from J; junction bases left unmatched: 11. The length of the CDR3 is 16 residues. The germline V gene encodes CDR1 SEHNR and CDR2 FQNEAQ (reference sequence). This clonotype was observed a few times. What was amplified from RNA transcripts were TCR beta CDR3 regions. During a first-round RT-PCR of the TCR CDR3, the HTBI primer set was used. Using its own MiXCR run on the multiplex PCR reads, TCRdb lists one record per CDR3 protein. This sample has about 620,000 distinct CDR3 sequences; roughly 16% occur once, and the top ten carry around 4%. The hyperthyroidism was newly diagnosed and had lasted under 2 months; the patients were aged 18 to 65. This sample holds PBMCs from less than 13 ml fresh peripheral blood.

This TCR derives from a woman aged 30 to 39 with Graves' hyperthyroidism. The genes are TRBV7-9 and TRBJ2-7; 9 bases line up with TRBD1. The sequencing input was blood. The CDR3 is CASSWIPGQGGYEQYF. The CDR3 coding sequence is TGTGCCAGCAGCTGGATCCCGGGACAGGGAGGATACGAGCAGTACTTC. The entire variable domain, with the rest obtained from reference TRBV7-9 and TRBJ2-7, is as follows: DTGVSQNPRHKITKRGQNVTFRCDPISEHNRLYWYRQTLGQGPEFLTYFQNEAQLEKSRLLSDRFSAERPKGSFSTLEIQRTEQGDSAMYLCASSWIPGQGGYEQYFGPGTRLTVT.